Sequencing of this T cell receptor (beta chain) was carried out in a study of blood T cell repertoires in COVID-19. Study summary: The United States, Italy and Spain provided the acute and convalescent COVID-19 samples. From T cells, B-cell-depleted T cells, or PBMCs came the material, which was cDNA or gDNA.

TCRdb's table, derived via immunoSEQ multiplex PCR, lists solely in-frame clones and lacks some. This sample has approximately 300,000 clones, with over 85% found just once. The source of this sequence is a woman aged 25 to 45 who had recovered from COVID-19. Sequenced sample: PBMCs or T cells enriched from blood (not recorded which).

The CDR3 DNA sequence: TGTGCCAGCAGCCGCCTCGGGAGGAACAATGAGCAGTTCTTC. This encodes CASSRLGRNNEQFF. The chain is built from TRBV7-2 and TRBJ2-1; 7 bases map to TRBD2. Per germline, CDR1 SGHTA and CDR2 FQGNSA. V lost 5 bases to trimming and J lost 5 bases; unmatched junction nucleotides: 6. The CDR3 is 14 amino acids.